Listed below are T cell receptor beta chains from one sample, sequenced in a study of blood T cell repertoires in COVID-19. Sequencing used immunoSEQ multiplex PCR; TCRdb keeps in-frame clones, though not all of them. The sample includes about 180,000 clones, approximately 83% of them seen just once. Source material: peripheral blood. Receptors were obtained from a human donor with active or convalescent COVID-19. The donor label of this sample is uncertain. Each CDR3 is given with its conserved first and last residue. Each record gives: CDR3 DNA, CDR3 protein, V gene, clone size, D gene, J gene. D genes are given only for firm matches. The size of a clone is reported for some rows only, either as once, few or many, or as a class for expanded clones.

DNA: TGTGCCAGCAGCCCCGGGACAGGGGGCTATAATGAGCAGTTCTTC
CDR3: CASSPGTGGYNEQFF
V: TRBV5-6
size: -
D: TRBD1
J: TRBJ2-1

DNA: TGTGCCAGCAGTACCCCTCCGGGGGGCTACACCTTC
CDR3: CASSTPPGGYTF
V: TRBV6-2/TRBV6-3
size: -
D: -
J: TRBJ1-2

DNA: TGTGCCACCGCAGGGGGGAACACTGAAGCTTTCTTT
CDR3: CATAGGNTEAFF
V: TRBV2
size: few
D: TRBD1
J: TRBJ1-1

DNA: TGCGCCAGCAGCCGGGACAGGGAGGTTAACATTCAGTACTTC
CDR3: CASSRDREVNIQYF
V: TRBV4-1
size: -
D: TRBD1
J: TRBJ2-4

DNA: TGTGCCAGCTCCGGGGGTAGCGGGGGGTTTGGAGCCAACGTCCTGACTTTC
CDR3: CASSGGSGGFGANVLTF
V: TRBV7-2
size: -
D: TRBD2
J: TRBJ2-6

DNA: TGTGCCAGCAGCATCCAGGGGAGTTTCTCCTACAATGAGCAGTTCTTC
CDR3: CASSIQGSFSYNEQFF
V: TRBV7-3
size: -
D: -
J: TRBJ2-1

DNA: TGTGCCAGCAGTTACCTACAGGGGGACTATGGCTACACCTTC
CDR3: CASSYLQGDYGYTF
V: TRBV6-6
size: -
D: TRBD1
J: TRBJ1-2

DNA: TGTGCCAGTAGTATTAGAGGGGGTGAGGAAGCTTTCTTT
CDR3: CASSIRGGEEAFF
V: TRBV19
size: once
D: -
J: TRBJ1-1

DNA: TGTGCCAGCAGTTTTGGGGGGACTAACACCGGGGAGCTGTTTTTT
CDR3: CASSFGGTNTGELFF
V: TRBV27
size: -
D: -
J: TRBJ2-2

DNA: TGCGCCAGCACCCAGGGACTAGCCTTCTCCTACAATGAGCAGTTCTTC
CDR3: CASTQGLAFSYNEQFF
V: TRBV5-1
size: -
D: TRBD2
J: TRBJ2-1

DNA: TGTGCCAGCAGCTTAGGGGCGGGCTCCTACGAGCAGTACTTC
CDR3: CASSLGAGSYEQYF
V: TRBV11-3
size: -
D: -
J: TRBJ2-7

DNA: TGTGCCACCAAAAAGTCGGGGGGAGGCGGGGCAGATACGCAGTATTTT
CDR3: CATKKSGGGGADTQYF
V: TRBV24-1
size: -
D: TRBD2
J: TRBJ2-3

DNA: TGTGCCTGGGGGACACCACCCGGGGAGCTGTTTTTT
CDR3: CAWGTPPGELFF
V: TRBV30
size: -
D: -
J: TRBJ2-2

DNA: TGCGCCAGCAGCTTGACTAGCGGGAACGACGAGCAGTACTTC
CDR3: CASSLTSGNDEQYF
V: TRBV5-1
size: -
D: TRBD2
J: TRBJ2-7

DNA: TGTGCCATCAGATCGGGACAGGATGGCTACACCTTC
CDR3: CAIRSGQDGYTF
V: TRBV10-3
size: -
D: TRBD1
J: TRBJ1-2

DNA: TGTGCCAGCAGTCGAGGACAGGGAAGATCGAACACCGGGGAGCTGTTTTTT
CDR3: CASSRGQGRSNTGELFF
V: TRBV6-6
size: -
D: TRBD1
J: TRBJ2-2

DNA: TGTGCCAGCAGTTACCCCCAACAGGGGATCATGCACGAGCAGTACTTC
CDR3: CASSYPQQGIMHEQYF
V: TRBV6-2/TRBV6-3
size: -
D: TRBD1
J: TRBJ2-7

DNA: TGCGCCACCCCTTGGAGGACAGGGGATACACCCCTCCACTTT
CDR3: CATPWRTGDTPLHF
V: TRBV4-3
size: once
D: TRBD1
J: TRBJ1-6

DNA: TGTGCCAGCAGCGCCCCACAGGGGCGCCAATCCTACAATGAGCAGTTCTTC
CDR3: CASSAPQGRQSYNEQFF
V: TRBV21-1
size: -
D: -
J: TRBJ2-1

DNA: TGTGCCACTTCGGGAGGGGGAAACACCATATATTTT
CDR3: CATSGGGNTIYF
V: TRBV7-9
size: -
D: -
J: TRBJ1-3

DNA: TGTGCCAGCAGCCGAAGGGACAGGCAGCCAGATACGCAGTATTTT
CDR3: CASSRRDRQPDTQYF
V: TRBV5-6
size: -
D: TRBD1
J: TRBJ2-3

DNA: TGTGCCAGCAGCTTTGAGAGCGGGCTTAGCACAGATACGCAGTATTTT
CDR3: CASSFESGLSTDTQYF
V: TRBV12-1
size: -
D: -
J: TRBJ2-3

DNA: TGTGCCAGCAGGTCTGGACAGGGTCATGGCTACACCTTC
CDR3: CASRSGQGHGYTF
V: TRBV2
size: -
D: TRBD1
J: TRBJ1-2

DNA: TGTGCCAGGAAAGGGGCAGGGGTCGGAAACACCATATATTTT
CDR3: CARKGAGVGNTIYF
V: TRBV2
size: -
D: -
J: TRBJ1-3

DNA: TGTGCCAGCAGCCAGACAGGGGTTGGAGGAAACACCATATATTTT
CDR3: CASSQTGVGGNTIYF
V: TRBV14
size: -
D: TRBD1
J: TRBJ1-3

DNA: TGTGCTAGCAGCCCCATGGGGACTAGCGGGAGTTGGGGCGAGCAGTACTTC
CDR3: CASSPMGTSGSWGEQYF
V: TRBV7-7
size: -
D: TRBD2
J: TRBJ2-7

DNA: TGTGCAAGTCGCTTGGTAGGCGGAAAGGATGAAAAACTGTTTTTT
CDR3: CASRLVGGKDEKLFF
V: TRBV12-2
size: -
D: -
J: TRBJ1-4

DNA: TGTGCCAGCAGTGAGGGAGGACAAGGACCCTATGGCTACACCTTC
CDR3: CASSEGGQGPYGYTF
V: TRBV28
size: -
D: -
J: TRBJ1-2

DNA: TGTGCCACCAGTGATTCCAGGGCCGGGAGAACTAATGAAAAACTGTTTTTT
CDR3: CATSDSRAGRTNEKLFF
V: TRBV24-1
size: once
D: -
J: TRBJ1-4

DNA: TGTGCCATCAAGGCAGGTGAAAAACTGTTTTTT
CDR3: CAIKAGEKLFF
V: TRBV10-3
size: -
D: -
J: TRBJ1-4

DNA: TGTGCCAGCAGTTACACAGGTGCCTACGAGCAGTACTTC
CDR3: CASSYTGAYEQYF
V: TRBV6-5
size: -
D: -
J: TRBJ2-7

DNA: TGTGCCAGCAGTTTCCCCCTCGCGGCGGCCGGGGAGCTGTTTTTT
CDR3: CASSFPLAAAGELFF
V: TRBV7-2
size: -
D: -
J: TRBJ2-2

DNA: TGTGCCAGCAGCCAGACAGGGGGCTTGACCGGGGAGCTGTTTTTT
CDR3: CASSQTGGLTGELFF
V: TRBV3-1/TRBV3-2
size: -
D: TRBD1
J: TRBJ2-2

DNA: TGTGCCAGCAGCCTCGGGGATCAGCCCCAGCATTTT
CDR3: CASSLGDQPQHF
V: TRBV5-4
size: -
D: -
J: TRBJ1-5

DNA: TGTGCCAGCAGCTTAGGACGGGGGATCAATGAGCAGTTCTTC
CDR3: CASSLGRGINEQFF
V: TRBV11-3
size: -
D: -
J: TRBJ2-1

DNA: TGTGCCAGCACGGTGGGGGGAGTCTACGAGCAGTACTTC
CDR3: CASTVGGVYEQYF
V: TRBV11-3
size: -
D: -
J: TRBJ2-7

DNA: TGTGCCAGCAGTTATACAGGGGCAAGCTCTGGAAACACCATATATTTT
CDR3: CASSYTGASSGNTIYF
V: TRBV6-5
size: once
D: TRBD1
J: TRBJ1-3

DNA: TGCAGCGCCGCCGGGACTAGATACGAGCAGTACTTC
CDR3: CSAAGTRYEQYF
V: TRBV29-1
size: few
D: TRBD2
J: TRBJ2-7

DNA: TGTGCCAGTAGAGCCGGGACTAGCGGGAGGGCCTCTTTTTACAATGAGCAGTTCTTC
CDR3: CASRAGTSGRASFYNEQFF
V: TRBV19
size: -
D: TRBD2
J: TRBJ2-1

DNA: TGCGCCAGCAGCTTGAGGGAGGCCTCCTACGAGCAGTACTTC
CDR3: CASSLREASYEQYF
V: TRBV5-1
size: once
D: -
J: TRBJ2-7

DNA: TGTGCCGGAAGGGACATAGATACGCAGTATTTT
CDR3: CAGRDIDTQYF
V: TRBV6-5
size: -
D: -
J: TRBJ2-3

DNA: TGTGCCAGCAGGAGGAGCTCCTACGAGCAGTACTTC
CDR3: CASRRSSYEQYF
V: TRBV12-3/TRBV12-4
size: -
D: -
J: TRBJ2-7

DNA: TGTGCCAGCAGCGGGCTGGAGGGGGCGCACCACGAGCAGTACTTC
CDR3: CASSGLEGAHHEQYF
V: TRBV9
size: few
D: -
J: TRBJ2-7

DNA: TGTGCCACCATGGGGACAGGGGCTCCTACCGGGGAGCTGTTTTTT
CDR3: CATMGTGAPTGELFF
V: TRBV24-1
size: -
D: TRBD1
J: TRBJ2-2

DNA: TGTGCCAGCAGCCAAGACAGAACCACAGATACGCAGTATTTT
CDR3: CASSQDRTTDTQYF
V: TRBV16
size: -
D: -
J: TRBJ2-3

DNA: TGCGCCAGCAGCGTCACAGGTTCCGGGGAGCTGTTTTTT
CDR3: CASSVTGSGELFF
V: TRBV4-1
size: -
D: -
J: TRBJ2-2

DNA: TGTGCCATCAATACAGGGGGCGGTAACTATGGCTACACCTTC
CDR3: CAINTGGGNYGYTF
V: TRBV10-3
size: -
D: TRBD1
J: TRBJ1-2